This T cell receptor beta chain came from a study of T-cell memory formation after mild COVID-19. The CDR3 is 13 amino acids. Germline CDR1 is SGHTA and CDR2 is FQGNSA. V lost 5 bases, J lost 3 bases, and 11 bases lay in between. This clonotype was detected many times. Its antigen is not identified. Study-level findings and limits: Second-wave clones reaching peak frequency on day 37 lacked confirmed SARS-CoV-2 specificity. Day 15 to 85 contracting clones showed balanced CD4/CD8; later expanders leaned CD4+. Pre-infection memory harbored some responding clones, suggesting cross-reactive memory joined.

A 5'RACE reaction primed in the constant segment made cDNA libraries of TCR alpha and TCR beta, and these carried sample barcodes and UMIs. A single record per CDR3 protein comes from TCRdb applying MiXCR to the 5' RACE reads. This table has almost 350,000 distinct CDR3 sequences, roughly 20% appearing once. The material sequenced was PBMCs or a T cell subset sorted from them (not recorded which). The chain employs TRBV7-2 and TRBJ2-7; D is undetermined. This receptor was obtained from a man younger than 30 who had mild COVID-19 (a few samples of this study predate the infection). Cell type and time point are not known. DNA for the CDR3: TGTGCCAGCAGCGAGGCGGCTTTCTACGAGCAGTACGTC. Its protein is CASSEAAFYEQYV.